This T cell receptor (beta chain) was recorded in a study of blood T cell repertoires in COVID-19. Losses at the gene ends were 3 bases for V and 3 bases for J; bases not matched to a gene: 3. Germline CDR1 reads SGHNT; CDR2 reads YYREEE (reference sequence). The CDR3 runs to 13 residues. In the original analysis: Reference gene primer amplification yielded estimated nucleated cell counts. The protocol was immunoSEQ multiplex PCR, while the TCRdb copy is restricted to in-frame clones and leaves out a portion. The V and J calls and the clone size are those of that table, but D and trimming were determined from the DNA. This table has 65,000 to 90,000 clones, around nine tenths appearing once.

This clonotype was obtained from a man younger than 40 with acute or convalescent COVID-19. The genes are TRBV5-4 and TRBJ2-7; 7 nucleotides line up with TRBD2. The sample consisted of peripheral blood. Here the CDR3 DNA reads TGTGCCAGCAGCTCGGGAGGACACTACGAGCAGTACTTC. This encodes CASSSGGHYEQYF.